These T cell receptor beta chains were read from a single sample in a study of T cell responses to AZD1222 COVID-19 vaccine. TCRdb keeps only in-frame clones here, not all; method: immunoSEQ multiplex PCR. The table shows over 45,000 clones, with about 90% occurring only once. Sequences were derived from peripheral blood, sampled 28 days after the second AZD1222 dose. These receptors were obtained from an adult who received the AZD1222 COVID-19 vaccine. Both conserved end residues are part of each CDR3. Clone size appears in some rows only: once, few, many, or a class for an expanded clone.

. | TRBV7-2 | CASSLRGPTSSGNTIYF
. | TRBV5-6 | CASNPLGAGNTIYF
. | TRBV25-1 | CASSVTGSEKLFF
. | TRBV7-2 | CASSLTPQETQYF
. | TRBV13 | CASSLGGAREQFF
. | TRBV7-2 | CASSQGRVSNQPQHF
. | TRBV19 | CASRPILEGLRDTGELFF
. | TRBV7-7 | CASSRSPGAENEQFF
. | TRBV5-1 | CASSLVGFTDTQYF
. | TRBV25-1 | CASSDPAGGRQETQYF
. | TRBV28 | CASRPPGGVNEQYF
. | TRBV21-1 | CASSHGGRIPQETQYF
. | TRBV5-5 | CASSLAVDVESPLHF
. | TRBV3-1/TRBV3-2 | CASSDPGLVVFF
. | TRBV19 | CASSITGRDEQFF
. | TRBV11-2 | CASRSGGQSSYEQYF
. | TRBV29-1 | CSVETTADTEAFF
. | TRBV2 | CASGTDRAPQHF
. | TRBV24-1 | CATSDLLSRDEFSGANVLTF
once | TRBV27 | CASRIGQRNTGELFF
. | TRBV4-2 | CASSPDRANTEAFF
few | TRBV2 | CASGDSAGGEAFF
. | TRBV5-6 | CASSLVDRGHKTQYF
. | TRBV19 | CASIPGRDRGYNQPQHF
. | TRBV5-1 | CASSPRQGDDEQYF
. | TRBV5-1 | CASSLAARMNTEAFF
. | TRBV3-1/TRBV3-2 | CASSPRLAGLIEQFF
. | TRBV4-2 | CASSQETSGGELFF
. | TRBV27 | CASSLRQKDTEAFF
. | TRBV7-6 | CASSLDPETSGRAFYGGDTQYF
. | TRBV6-2/TRBV6-3 | CASSPGGTGANVLTF
. | TRBV14 | CASSQDPRGKLFF
. | TRBV10-3 | CAISEWGGQETQYF
. | TRBV14 | CASSQVGVHEQYF
. | TRBV3-1/TRBV3-2 | CASSRDTSGYFSYEQYF
. | TRBV4-1 | CASSQDGTGNYEKLFF
medium-sized | TRBV6-5 | CASSPSGGLQPQHF
once | TRBV7-8 | CASSTDLGRELGGYTF
once | TRBV7-6 | CASSLGTGAPNEKLFF
few | TRBV7-9 | CASSSRSDRVDGYTF
. | TRBV6-5 | CASSYLPGNYGYTF
. | TRBV3-1/TRBV3-2 | CASSHQLPISTDTQYF
. | TRBV29-1 | CSVSLGSSNTGELFF
. | TRBV24-1 | CATSDKPSDRVYEQYF
. | TRBV28 | CASSKKYSGANVLTF
. | TRBV24-1 | CATSDRAPYNEQFF
. | TRBV7-2 | CASRDRGTNYGYTF